One TCR beta chain is described in this entry. The antigen remains unidentified. The sample belongs to a study of shared clonotypes between healthy human individuals. Assay execution took place at the deep level. Splitting of each subset's genomic DNA was done evenly across several immunoSEQ plates. Only in-frame clones appear in the TCRdb table, and some are missing; sequencing was by immunoSEQ multiplex PCR. The table lists hundreds of thousands of clones, about 80% of them singletons, with 1.5% to 2% in the top ten. Per the germline V gene, CDR1 is LNHDA and CDR2 is SQIVND (reference sequence). Trimming took 6 bases from V and 5 from J; bases not matched to a gene: 7. There are 14 residues in the CDR3. Study-wide results and limits: The expectation was that sequencing depth would affect clonotype sharing among donors.

The chain recombines TRBV19 with TRBJ2-5, with 9 bases aligning to TRBD2. This TCR was recovered from a woman aged 25 to 45 in good health. The material sequenced was memory CD4+ T cells sorted from blood. Subset: CD45RA-negative fraction. The CDR3 DNA is TGTGCCAGTAGAGTAACCAGCGGGAGGGAGACCCAGTACTTC. Translating it yields CASRVTSGRETQYF.